A selection of T cell receptor beta chains follows, all from one sample in a study of blood T cell repertoires in COVID-19. Method: immunoSEQ multiplex PCR; TCRdb's copy keeps in-frame clones and lacks some. The sample has roughly 48,000 clones; 83% are singletons. The sequenced sample was peripheral blood. These receptor sequences come from a human donor in a cohort sampled during active COVID-19. CDR3s include the opening cysteine and the closing phenylalanine or tryptophan. A D gene is named only where the DNA matches it firmly. Expanded clones are given a class, and other clones once, few, many or no size at all.

abundance: .
j_gene: TRBJ2-1
d_gene: TRBD2
v_gene: TRBV9
CDR3nt: TGTGCCAGCAGCGTAGCCGGGGGGGGCTGGAATGAGCAGTTCTTC
CDR3aa: CASSVAGGGWNEQFF

abundance: once
j_gene: TRBJ2-2
d_gene: .
v_gene: TRBV9
CDR3nt: TGTGCCAGCAGCGGGCGGAACCGCGGGGAGCTGTTTTTT
CDR3aa: CASSGRNRGELFF

abundance: few
j_gene: TRBJ2-5
d_gene: .
v_gene: TRBV29-1
CDR3nt: TGCAGCGTTGAAACCGGTATAGAGACCCAGTACTTC
CDR3aa: CSVETGIETQYF

abundance: .
j_gene: TRBJ2-2
d_gene: TRBD1
v_gene: TRBV7-9
CDR3nt: TGTGCCAGCAGCTTCGTCAGTCTGCGACAGGGGAACACCGGGGAGCTGTTTTTT
CDR3aa: CASSFVSLRQGNTGELFF

abundance: .
j_gene: TRBJ1-3
d_gene: .
v_gene: TRBV7-2
CDR3nt: TGTGCCAGCAGCTCACGACAGCACTCTGGAAACACCATATATTTT
CDR3aa: CASSSRQHSGNTIYF

abundance: .
j_gene: TRBJ2-3
d_gene: TRBD2
v_gene: TRBV14
CDR3nt: TGTGCCAGCAGCCGCGGACTAGCGGGGGGTATAGATACGCAGTATTTT
CDR3aa: CASSRGLAGGIDTQYF

abundance: .
j_gene: TRBJ2-7
d_gene: .
v_gene: TRBV6-5
CDR3nt: TGTGCCAGCGGCAGGACTTCTGCCTACGAGCAGTACTTC
CDR3aa: CASGRTSAYEQYF

abundance: .
j_gene: TRBJ2-7
d_gene: .
v_gene: TRBV27
CDR3nt: TGTGCCAGCAGTTTATTCGCGGGCGACGAGCAGTACTTC
CDR3aa: CASSLFAGDEQYF

abundance: .
j_gene: TRBJ1-1
d_gene: .
v_gene: TRBV5-4
CDR3nt: TGTGCCAGCAGCTTGTACAGAGAGTTGAACACTGAAGCTTTCTTT
CDR3aa: CASSLYRELNTEAFF

abundance: .
j_gene: TRBJ2-3
d_gene: .
v_gene: TRBV6-6
CDR3nt: TGTGCCAGCAGTTACTCGCAAGCCGGGGGAGCGCAGTATTTT
CDR3aa: CASSYSQAGGAQYF

abundance: .
j_gene: TRBJ2-3
d_gene: .
v_gene: TRBV10-2
CDR3nt: TGCGCCAGCAGTGAGATGGGGGGTCGTGTCACAGATACGCAGTATTTT
CDR3aa: CASSEMGGRVTDTQYF

abundance: .
j_gene: TRBJ1-3
d_gene: TRBD1
v_gene: TRBV6-1
CDR3nt: TGTGCCAGCAGTGAAGCGGGGACAGGGGCTTACACCATATATTTT
CDR3aa: CASSEAGTGAYTIYF

abundance: .
j_gene: TRBJ1-2
d_gene: .
v_gene: TRBV30
CDR3nt: TGTGCCTGGAGTCCTCAGGACAGTACTGGCTACACCTTC
CDR3aa: CAWSPQDSTGYTF

abundance: .
j_gene: TRBJ1-2
d_gene: .
v_gene: TRBV21-1
CDR3nt: TGTGCCAGCAGCAACAGTTTTAGGGCAAGACAGAAGGATGGCTACACCTTC
CDR3aa: CASSNSFRARQKDGYTF

abundance: .
j_gene: TRBJ1-1
d_gene: .
v_gene: TRBV2
CDR3nt: TGTGCCAGCAGTCCAGCGTTAGGGGCGGACACTGAAGCTTTCTTT
CDR3aa: CASSPALGADTEAFF

abundance: .
j_gene: TRBJ2-1
d_gene: .
v_gene: TRBV30
CDR3nt: TGTGCCTGGCCGTTCCGGGAGCAGTACTCCAATGAGCAGTTCTTC
CDR3aa: CAWPFREQYSNEQFF

abundance: .
j_gene: TRBJ2-7
d_gene: TRBD1
v_gene: TRBV5-5
CDR3nt: TGTGCCAGCAGCTTGTGGGACAGGGACCACGAGCAGTACTTC
CDR3aa: CASSLWDRDHEQYF

abundance: .
j_gene: TRBJ1-2
d_gene: .
v_gene: TRBV4-1
CDR3nt: TGCGCCAGCCGCGGTTGGGTGCGCGGAGTTGGCTACACCTTC
CDR3aa: CASRGWVRGVGYTF

abundance: .
j_gene: TRBJ1-3
d_gene: .
v_gene: TRBV6-9
CDR3nt: TGTGCCAGCAGTCTGAGGAGCTCTGGAAACACCATATATTTT
CDR3aa: CASSLRSSGNTIYF

abundance: .
j_gene: TRBJ1-2
d_gene: .
v_gene: TRBV15
CDR3nt: TGTGCCACCAGCAGAGATAGAGGACACATTAACTATGGCTACACCTTC
CDR3aa: CATSRDRGHINYGYTF

abundance: .
j_gene: TRBJ1-2
d_gene: TRBD1
v_gene: TRBV29-1
CDR3nt: TGCAGCGTTGAAGAGGACAGGGCTCAAAATGGCTACACCTTC
CDR3aa: CSVEEDRAQNGYTF

abundance: .
j_gene: TRBJ2-7
d_gene: TRBD1
v_gene: TRBV19
CDR3nt: TGTGCCAGTAGTAAGGGGACAGGGGAATCCTACGAGCAGTACTTC
CDR3aa: CASSKGTGESYEQYF

abundance: .
j_gene: TRBJ2-2
d_gene: .
v_gene: TRBV20-1
CDR3nt: TGCAGTGCTAGTAACTCTCACACCGGGGAGCTGTTTTTT
CDR3aa: CSASNSHTGELFF

abundance: once
j_gene: TRBJ2-2
d_gene: .
v_gene: TRBV28
CDR3nt: TGTGCCAGCAGTTTAATGCAGGGTGGTTCCGGGGAGCTGTTTTTT
CDR3aa: CASSLMQGGSGELFF

abundance: .
j_gene: TRBJ2-5
d_gene: TRBD2
v_gene: TRBV7-2
CDR3nt: TGTGCCAGCAGCTTAGCCGGGGGGGCGGGGACCCAGTACTTC
CDR3aa: CASSLAGGAGTQYF